These 8 T cell receptor beta chains were sequenced from one sample in a study of T cell changes during pregnancy in multiple sclerosis. The repertoire was sequenced with immunoSEQ multiplex PCR; TCRdb's copy has only in-frame clones and lacks some. Here the sample spans over 90,000 clones, 92% being singletons. The source was peripheral blood, collected after pregnancy. The receptors derive from a female donor with multiple sclerosis, enrolled in a pregnancy study.

V and J are TRBV2 and TRBJ2-2; 8 positions agree with TRBD2. With V trimmed by 5 bases and J by 3 bases, 5 bases remained unmatched. Looked up from germline, CDR1 is SNHLY and CDR2 is FYNNEI. The CDR3 extends over 15 amino acids. In DNA, the CDR3 is TGTGCCAGCAGTCGTGGCGGGGGGTACACCGGGGAGCTGTTTTTT. This codes for CASSRGGGYTGELFF.

V usage is TRBV6-5 and J usage is TRBJ1-2, with 11 bases matching TRBD1. Unmatched junction bases numbered 5, after V lost 7 bases and J lost 7 bases. In germline, CDR1 is MNHEY, CDR2 SVGAGI. The CDR3 loop spans 13 amino acids. CDR3 region: CASNGQGAGGYTF. Here the CDR3 DNA reads TGTGCCAGCAACGGACAGGGGGCAGGTGGCTACACCTTC.

This clone was counted a single time. The chain employs TRBV19 and TRBJ1-5, with a possible D match to TRBD1 (5 bases). V was cut by 6 bases and J by 5 bases, with 11 bases left in between. This CDR3 is 13 amino acids long. Germline V gives CDR1 LNHDA, CDR2 SQIVND (reference sequence). The CDR3 spells CASRSDRYQPQHF. In nucleotides, the CDR3 is TGTGCCAGTAGGTCCGACAGATATCAGCCCCAGCATTTT.

This clone was seen only once. The V and J genes are TRBV6-1 and TRBJ1-1; no firm D call. The CDR3 consists of 13 residues. Germline V CDR1 and CDR2: MNHNS, SASEGT. Deletions cut 7 bases from V and 0 bases from J, with 9 bases between. CDR3 nucleotides: TGTGCCAGCATCAGGAATCTGAACACTGAAGCTTTCTTT. Amino acid sequence: CASIRNLNTEAFF.

This clone appeared a single time. The chain carries TRBV18 and TRBJ2-5; D gene uncertain. The germline gives CDR1 KGHSH, CDR2 LQKENI. The V gene lost 3 bases and the J gene lost 2 bases, with 4 bases spanning the gap. This CDR3 comprises 12 residues. The CDR3 DNA sequence: TGTGCCAGCTCACCGTCTCAAGAGACCCAGTACTTC. Its protein product is CASSPSQETQYF.

The CDR3 DNA follows: TGTGCCAGCAGCTTAACCGCAGGGGGTATGTACGAGCAGTACTTC. Encoded protein: CASSLTAGGMYEQYF. This chain connects TRBV7-3 to TRBJ2-7; 7 nucleotides align to TRBD1. The CDR3 has 15 amino acids. The junction had 6 bases not matched to a gene; V was cut back by 0 bases and J by 4 bases. Germline assignment: CDR1 SGHTA and CDR2 FQGTGA.

This clone was detected only a few times. This chain links TRBV4-3 with TRBJ1-2; perhaps TRBD1 as D (6 bases). V was trimmed by 0 bases and J by 4 bases, leaving 12 bases between them. CDR3 size: 15 residues. CDR1 and CDR2 from the germline V gene are LGHNA and YSLEER. DNA for the CDR3: TGCGCCAGCAGCCAAGACACAACAGGGACCTATGGCTACACCTTC. Its translation: CASSQDTTGTYGYTF.

The rearrangement uses TRBV10-2 and TRBJ2-2; 8 bases line up with TRBD2. Trimming took 3 bases from V and 5 from J; bases not matched to a gene: 8. CDR3 length equals 16 residues. Per germline, CDR1 WSHSY and CDR2 SAAADI. CDR3 DNA sequence: TGCGCCAGCAGTGATCCTAGCGGGTTAACAACCGGGGAGCTGTTTTTT. It yields the protein CASSDPSGLTTGELFF.